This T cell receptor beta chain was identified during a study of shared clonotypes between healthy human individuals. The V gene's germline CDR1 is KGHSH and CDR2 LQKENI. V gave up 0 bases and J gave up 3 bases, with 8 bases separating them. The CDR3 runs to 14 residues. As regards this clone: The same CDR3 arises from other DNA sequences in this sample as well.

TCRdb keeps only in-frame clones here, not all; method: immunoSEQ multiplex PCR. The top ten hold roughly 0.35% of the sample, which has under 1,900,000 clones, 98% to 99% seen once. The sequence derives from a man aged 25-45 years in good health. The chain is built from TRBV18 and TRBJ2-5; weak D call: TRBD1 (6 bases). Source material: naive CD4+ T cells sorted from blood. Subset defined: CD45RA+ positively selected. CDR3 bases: TGTGCCAGCTCACCACCAGGACAGAAAGAGACCCAGTACTTC. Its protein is CASSPPGQKETQYF.